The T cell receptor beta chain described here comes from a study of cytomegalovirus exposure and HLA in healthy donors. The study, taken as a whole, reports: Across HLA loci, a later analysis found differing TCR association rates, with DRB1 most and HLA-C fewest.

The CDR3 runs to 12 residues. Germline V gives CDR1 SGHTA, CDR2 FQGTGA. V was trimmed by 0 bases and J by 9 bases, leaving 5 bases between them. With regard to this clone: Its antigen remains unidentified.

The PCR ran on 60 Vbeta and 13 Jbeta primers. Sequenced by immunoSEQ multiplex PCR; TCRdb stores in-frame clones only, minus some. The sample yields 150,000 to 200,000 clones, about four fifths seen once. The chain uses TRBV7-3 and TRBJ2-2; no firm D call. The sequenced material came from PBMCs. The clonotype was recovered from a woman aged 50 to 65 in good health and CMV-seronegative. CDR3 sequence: CASSLTGWELFF. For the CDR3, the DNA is TGTGCCAGCAGCTTAACCGGGTGGGAGCTGTTTTTT. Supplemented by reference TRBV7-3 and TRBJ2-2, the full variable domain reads GAGVSQTPSNKVTEKGKYVELRCDPISGHTALYWYRQSLGQGPEFLIYFQGTGAADDSGLPNDRFFAVRPEGSVSTLKIQRTERGDSAVYLCASSLTGWELFFGEGSRLTVL.